The T cell receptor beta chain described here comes from a study of metastatic and nonmetastatic thyroid tumors. Study information: The comparison covered peripheral blood and tumor or nodule tissue in malignant and benign thyroid patients.

The CDR3 spans 17 residues. The V gene lost 2 bases and the J gene lost 5 bases, with 21 bases spanning the gap. Germline V gene sequence: CDR1 SGHTA, CDR2 FQGNSA. Patients had received no treatment of any kind before thyroid surgery. How the authors handled the data: CDR3 differences across clinicopathological groups were used to build a distant-metastasis classifier for papillary thyroid cancer. Using MiXCR, TCRdb re-called clones from the PCR reads. TCRdb's processing, not the study's, gives the V and J calls here. The sample includes tens of thousands of clones, about a sixth of them seen just once. This clone was observed many times. Its matching antigen is unknown. Study conclusions and caveats: Benign nodules were reported to have significantly lower TCR beta diversity than malignant thyroid tumors, in blood and tumor.

This rearrangement joins TRBV7-2 to TRBJ2-5, with D perhaps being TRBD1 or TRBD2 (6 bases each). The sequencing sample was made of blood. The sequence derives from a female donor with papillary thyroid cancer or a benign thyroid nodule (not recorded which). Some clones in this sample may be carry-over from other donors' samples. The CDR3 spells CASSLNGGPAMRETQYF. CDR3 bases: TGTGCCAGCAGCTTAAATGGGGGGCCGGCCATGAGGGAGACCCAGTACTTC.